This entry lists 20 T cell receptor beta chains sequenced from one sample in a study of early T cells in non-severe SARS-CoV-2 infection. One entry per CDR3 protein results from TCRdb running MiXCR on the 5' RACE reads. The profile shows approximately 65,000 distinct CDR3 sequences, 12% of them singletons. Sequencing was performed on whole blood. The receptors were sampled from an adult who was a healthcare worker with PCR-confirmed SARS-CoV-2 infection or an uninfected control (not recorded which).

This clonotype was observed a handful of times. V gene TRBV20-1 combines with J gene TRBJ2-3, with D perhaps matching TRBD2 (5 bases). The germline gives CDR1 DFQATT, CDR2 SNEGSKA (reference sequence). Trimming cost V 0 bases and J 1 base, with 11 bases left between them. The CDR3 has 15 residues. CDR3 sequence reads: CSARDRTAGTDTQYF. The CDR3 nucleotides read TGCAGTGCTAGAGATCGGACTGCCGGCACAGATACGCAGTATTTT.

The CDR3 DNA reads as TGTGCCAGCAGCCTCGGGGGGGCCACCTACAATGAGCAGTTCTTC. Amino acid sequence: CASSLGGATYNEQFF. The V and J genes are TRBV7-9 and TRBJ2-1; TRBD2 aligns across 8 bases. This CDR3 contains 15 residues. Per the germline V gene, CDR1 is SEHNR and CDR2 is FQNEAQ (reference sequence). J lost 2 bases, V lost 5 bases, and 5 bases had no gene match.

At least ten counts were recorded for this clonotype. V gene TRBV7-8 combines with J gene TRBJ2-1, with 7 bases fitting TRBD2. Germline V CDR1 and CDR2: SGHVS, FQNEAQ. The CDR3 is made up of 15 amino acids. V dropped 2 bases and J dropped 10; count of bases not matched to a gene: 11. CDR3 protein: CASSLFSGSGEEQFF. The CDR3 nucleotides are TGTGCCAGCAGCTTATTTAGTGGGAGCGGGGAAGAGCAGTTCTTC.

A few counts support this clonotype. The rearrangement uses TRBV5-1 and TRBJ2-7, with no clear D. V lost 4 bases and J lost 1, with 24 bases in between. Germline CDR1 is SGHRS and CDR2 is YFSETQ. The CDR3 sequence is 18 residues long. DNA for the CDR3: TGCGCCAGCAGCGCCATCGAGGTACTTCAAAAGGTGTCCTACGAGCAGTACTTC. Protein sequence: CASSAIEVLQKVSYEQYF.

This clonotype was counted once. The chain joins TRBV29-1 to TRBJ2-7; 10 bases are a match to TRBD1. CDR3 length equals 13 residues. Germline assignment: CDR1 SQVTM and CDR2 ANQGSEA. With 6 bases clipped from V and 4 bases from J, the junction kept 6 bases outside the gene matches. Written as DNA, the CDR3 is TGCAGCGTGATGACAGGGGGCCTATACGAGCAGTACTTC. Translated: CSVMTGGLYEQYF.

The chain couples TRBV5-1 to TRBJ2-5, with 10 nucleotides matching TRBD2. V lost 7 bases and J lost 2; bases outside the gene matches: 8. Per germline, CDR1 SGHRS and CDR2 YFSETQ. The CDR3 consists of 15 residues. The DNA of the CDR3 is TGCGCCAGCCTGGGGCTAGCGGGGGCACAAGAGACCCAGTACTTC. Translating gives CASLGLAGAQETQYF.

The gene calls are TRBV20-1 and TRBJ1-4; 9 bases are shared with TRBD1. The CDR3 runs 19 residues. CDR1 is DFQATT and CDR2 is SNEGSKA in the germline V gene (reference sequence). V lost 0 bases to trimming and J lost 0 bases; unmatched junction nucleotides: 11. CDR3 region: CSARDGTGWIDTTNEKLFF. For the CDR3, the DNA is TGCAGTGCTAGAGATGGGACAGGGTGGATCGACACAACTAATGAAAAACTGTTTTTT.

This clonotype was recorded at least ten times. The rearrangement uses TRBV19 and TRBJ1-2, with D tentatively TRBD1 (6 bases). The length of the CDR3 is 13 residues. V shed 2 bases and J shed 6 bases, with 10 bases lying between them. CDR1 and CDR2 from the germline V gene are LNHDA and SQIVND (reference sequence). The CDR3 loop reads CASSIRTANGYTF. The CDR3 DNA is TGTGCCAGTAGTATAAGGACAGCGAATGGCTACACCTTC.

This clonotype was counted ten times or more. The chain uses TRBV12-3 or TRBV12-4 and TRBJ2-7; unclear D gene. V was trimmed by 6 bases and J by 0 bases, leaving 6 bases between them. This CDR3 is 12 amino acids long. The DNA for the CDR3 is TGTGCCAGCAGCCGTACCTCCTACGAGCAGTACTTC. Protein: CASSRTSYEQYF.

Many counts were recorded for this clonotype. The chain joins TRBV6-2 or TRBV6-3 to TRBJ1-5; 10 bases are a match to TRBD1. There are 15 residues in the CDR3. The ends lost 9 bases at V and 3 bases at J; junction bases unmatched: 8. Germline-derived CDR1 and CDR2 are MNHEY and SVGEGT. The CDR3, as DNA: TGTGCCAGTCGGGCGACAGGGGGCGACAATCAGCCCCAGCATTTT. This gives the protein CASRATGGDNQPQHF.

This chain uses TRBV7-3 with TRBJ2-1; 10 nucleotides line up with TRBD2. The CDR3 loop spans 16 amino acids. Germline trimming cut 2 bases from V and 10 bases from J; bases unmatched to any gene: 11. Germline V gene lookup returns CDR1 SGHTA and CDR2 FQGTGA. The CDR3 DNA reads TGTGCCAGCAGCTTATTCCTAGCGGGGGCGCGTGGGGAGCAGTTCTTC. This translates into CASSLFLAGARGEQFF. Variable domain in full (rest from reference TRBV7-3 and TRBJ2-1): GAGVSQTPSNKVTEKGKYVELRCDPISGHTALYWYRQSLGQGPEFLIYFQGTGAADDSGLPNDRFFAVRPEGSVSTLKIQRTERGDSAVYLCASSLFLAGARGEQFFGPGTRLTVL.

The chain links TRBV2 to TRBJ2-7; either TRBD1 or TRBD2 may supply D (5 bases each). Germline CDR1 is SNHLY and CDR2 is FYNNEI. The CDR3 sequence is 14 residues long. The V end lost 7 bases, the J end lost 1 base, and 14 bases lay between the germline ends. The CDR3 loop is CASTGLDKSYEQYF. The CDR3 region has the DNA TGTGCCAGCACGGGGCTGGATAAATCCTACGAGCAGTACTTC.

J is TRBJ2-1 and V is TRBV3-1; 8 bases map to TRBD1. CDR3 size: 16 residues. Germline loops: CDR1 LGHDT, CDR2 YNNKEL (reference sequence). V dropped 3 bases and J dropped 2; count of bases not matched to a gene: 6. This chain's CDR3 is CASSHRQGAAYNEQFF. The CDR3 region has the DNA TGTGCCAGCAGCCACCGGCAGGGGGCAGCCTACAATGAGCAGTTCTTC.

This clonotype was observed many times. This chain connects TRBV5-6 to TRBJ2-3; D gene uncertain. This CDR3 contains 11 residues. The germline V gene has CDR1 SGHDT and CDR2 YYEEEE. V was shortened by 2 bases and J by 4 bases, with 2 bases between the two germline ends. CDR3: CASSLSDTQYF. The CDR3, as DNA: TGTGCCAGCAGCTTATCAGATACGCAGTATTTT.

This clonotype has more than one count but fewer than ten. The genes are TRBV6-5 and TRBJ1-1; 9 nucleotides line up with TRBD1. There are 16 residues in the CDR3. Germline CDR1 MNHEY, CDR2 SVGAGI. V shed 1 base and J 4 bases; nucleotides not matched to a gene: 7. CDR3 loop: CASSYYPGTGSTEAFF. The CDR3 DNA follows: TGTGCCAGCAGTTACTATCCCGGGACAGGGAGCACTGAAGCTTTCTTT.

This clonotype was seen only a few times. The chain has TRBV12-3 or TRBV12-4 and TRBJ1-2; 7 positions agree with TRBD1. V was clipped by 4 bases and J by 6 bases; unmatched bases: 5. The CDR3 covers 13 residues. CDR3 residues: CASSYRGRDGYTF. CDR3 DNA sequence: TGTGCCAGCAGTTACAGGGGAAGGGATGGCTACACCTTC.

This clonotype has only a few counts. One end of the junction varies from germline; a read error may be responsible. The chain uses TRBV7-2 and TRBJ1-3; D gene uncertain. Per the germline V gene, CDR1 is SGHTA and CDR2 is FQGNSA. The CDR3 is 15 residues long. The CDR3 region has the DNA TGTGCCAGCAACTCCGGACGGCTCTCTGAAAACACCATATATTTT. Translated, it gives CASNSGRLSENTIYF.

This clonotype was counted many times. The chain links TRBV12-3 or TRBV12-4 to TRBJ1-4, with TRBD1 as a possible D gene (5 bases). The CDR3 sequence is 13 residues long. V was shortened by 2 bases and J by 8 bases, with 9 bases between the two germline ends. DNA for the CDR3: TGTGCCAGCAGTTTATCCAGGGTGGAAAAACTGTTTTTT. It is translated as CASSLSRVEKLFF.

V is TRBV28 and J is TRBJ1-6, with TRBD1 matching over 7 bases. J lost 3 bases, V lost 10 bases, and 12 bases had no gene match. Germline V lookup: CDR1 MDHEN, CDR2 SYDVKM. The length of the CDR3 is 16 residues. CDR3 coding DNA: TGTGCCACCGTACAGAGGGGGCGCTTCTATAATTCACCCCTCCACTTT. This gives the protein CATVQRGRFYNSPLHF.

This clonotype was seen more than once but under ten times. The chain carries TRBV7-9 and TRBJ2-3; tentative D call: TRBD2 (6 bases). The CDR3 is made up of 14 amino acids. The ends were cut back, 5 bases at V and 10 bases at J, with 19 bases in the middle. Germline V gene data show CDR1 as SEHNR and CDR2 as FQNEAQ (reference sequence). The CDR3 here is CASSRLVRARPQYF. In DNA, the CDR3 is TGTGCCAGCAGCCGACTAGTACGAGCCCGTCCGCAGTATTTT.